Listed below are T cell receptor beta chains from one sample, sequenced in a study of shared clonotypes between healthy human individuals. The assay was immunoSEQ multiplex PCR, and TCRdb's table has in-frame clones only and misses some. The repertoire holds 2 million to 2.5 million clones, with under 97% as singletons. The material sequenced was naive CD4+ T cells sorted from blood. The receptors were gathered from a man aged 18 to 29 in good health. Both conserved end residues are part of each CDR3. The D gene is left open where the match is weak.

v_call,j_call,d_call,cdr3_aa,cdr3_nt
TRBV10-3,TRBJ2-1,TRBD2,CAISPMASGRNEQFF,TGTGCCATCAGTCCCATGGCTAGCGGGAGGAATGAGCAGTTCTTC
TRBV6-1,TRBJ2-2,-,CASSELVRGGELFF,TGTGCCAGCAGTGAACTGGTGAGGGGCGGGGAGCTGTTTTTT
TRBV7-7,TRBJ1-3,-,CASSLSTGNTIYF,TGTGCTAGCAGCTTAAGTACTGGAAACACCATATATTTT
TRBV5-4,TRBJ2-3,-,CASSSSGVTDTQYF,TGTGCCAGCAGCTCCTCGGGCGTGACAGATACGCAGTATTTT
TRBV18,TRBJ2-1,-,CASSLTRDNEQFF,TGTGCCAGCTCACTAACTAGGGACAATGAGCAGTTCTTC
TRBV21-1,TRBJ2-7,-,CASSKDPGRVSYEQYF,TGTGCCAGCAGCAAAGACCCGGGCAGGGTCTCCTACGAGCAGTACTTC
TRBV11-2,TRBJ2-3,-,CASREEAPWDTQYF,TGTGCCAGCAGGGAAGAAGCCCCTTGGGATACGCAGTATTTT
TRBV19,TRBJ2-3,TRBD1,CASSGTARDTQYF,TGTGCCAGTAGCGGGACAGCAAGAGATACGCAGTATTTT
TRBV6-5,TRBJ1-2,TRBD1,CASSLDRAVRSTF,TGTGCCAGCAGCCTTGACAGGGCGGTTCGGTCCACCTTC
TRBV27,TRBJ2-7,TRBD2,CASSFLKRELYF,TGTGCCAGCAGTTTCCTTAAGCGGGAGCTCTACTTC
TRBV30,TRBJ2-3,-,CAWIGRGDTDTQYF,TGTGCCTGGATAGGTAGAGGAGACACAGATACGCAGTATTTT
TRBV30,TRBJ1-4,-,CAWSPPGTLNEKLFF,TGTGCCTGGAGTCCCCCCGGGACCCTTAATGAAAAACTGTTTTTT
TRBV30,TRBJ2-3,TRBD2,CAWSVPTSGGFGDTQYF,TGTGCCTGGAGTGTACCGACTAGCGGGGGCTTCGGAGATACGCAGTATTTT
TRBV5-1,TRBJ1-5,-,CASSFSGDQPQHF,TGCGCCAGCAGCTTCTCAGGGGATCAGCCCCAGCATTTT
TRBV4-3,TRBJ2-1,-,CASSQGGGKYEQFF,TGCGCCAGCAGCCAAGGAGGAGGGAAATATGAGCAGTTCTTC